The text below deals with one T cell receptor (beta chain). No antigen is known for it. These data are taken from a study of T cell responses to AZD1222 COVID-19 vaccine. Study-level results: When two AZD1222 doses had been given, Spike-specific TCR breadth and depth rose. Reportedly, nearly half of unique spike TCRs recognized epitopes outside B.1.351/B.1.1.7 mutations. There were mostly white British donors and more females than males, and clonal diversity was possibly underestimated.

Using immunoSEQ multiplex PCR, the repertoire was profiled, and TCRdb retains in-frame clones only, with some absent. The sample records fewer than 150,000 clones, about 85% being singletons. This CDR3 is 15 amino acids long. The germline gives CDR1 MNHEY, CDR2 SMNVEV (reference sequence). V was pared by 5 bases and J by 3 bases, with 6 bases of the junction left unmatched. The sequence came from an adult in good health. This chain links TRBV27 with TRBJ2-7, with 11 bases matching TRBD1. The source material was peripheral blood, sampled on day 0 of AZD1222 vaccination. CDR3 DNA: TGTGCCAGCAGTCCCGCAGGGACAGGGGGCTACGAGCAGTACTTC. Its translation is CASSPAGTGGYEQYF.